This record looks at one T cell receptor beta chain sequence and its context. This sample is drawn from a study of CD8 T cells in Susac syndrome. The wider study: Susac syndrome patients were untreated, on corticosteroids with some adding intravenous immunoglobulin, or on intravenous immunoglobulin only.

RNA totalling 0.5 to 1 ug underwent reverse transcription with random hexamers. Multiplex PCR with immunoSEQ amplified the TCR beta CDR3 across 54 Vbeta and 13 Jbeta. A single record per CDR3 protein comes from TCRdb applying MiXCR to the immunoSEQ multiplex PCR reads. The sample lists 150,000 to 200,000 distinct CDR3 sequences, roughly 95% occurring once. All included Susac syndrome patients satisfied recently defined diagnostic criteria for definite or probable disease. This CDR3 is built from 16 residues. V lost 0 bases, J lost 2 bases, and 10 bases lay in between. Germline CDR1 is SGHDN and CDR2 is FVKESK.

The gene calls are TRBV14 and TRBJ1-4; tentatively, D is TRBD1 (6 bases). The clonotype comes from a human donor with Susac syndrome. Material for sequencing was CD4+ T cells from PBMCs. CDR3 amino acids: CASSQDQRGTNEKLFF. The CDR3 DNA reads TGTGCCAGCAGCCAAGATCAAAGGGGGACTAATGAAAAACTGTTTTTT.